These 21 T cell receptor beta chains share one sample of origin, sequenced in a study of TIL therapy for anti-PD-1-resistant metastatic lung cancer. The libraries were made with immunoSEQ v3. Sequencing was performed with immunoSEQ multiplex PCR; in TCRdb, only in-frame clones are kept and a portion is missing. The sample contains 95,000 or so clones, around three fifths of which appear only once. Documented time point: pre-treatment sample, taken before nivolumab and TIL therapy. Pleural nodules or supraclavicular lymph nodes made up most of the excised metastases sampled. The material sequenced was tumor tissue, taken at baseline. The receptors were gathered from a person aged 25 to 85 with non-small cell lung cancer.

The chain carries TRBV7-9 and TRBJ1-1; D uncertain. The germline V gene encodes CDR1 SEHNR and CDR2 FQNEAQ (reference sequence). Trimming shortened V by 2 bases and J by 3 bases, and 4 bases separated the two germline ends. The CDR3 is 12 amino acids. CDR3 amino acids: CASSLLDTEAFF. In DNA form, the CDR3 reads TGTGCCAGCAGCTTATTGGACACTGAAGCTTTCTTT.

The rearrangement uses TRBV15 and TRBJ2-3; possible D gene TRBD1, 6 bases. The ends were cut back, 10 bases at V and 0 bases at J, with 11 bases in the middle. Germline lookup yields CDR1 LNHNV and CDR2 YYDKDF (reference sequence). The CDR3 loop spans 13 amino acids. Written as DNA, the CDR3 is TGTGCCAAGGCTACAGGGAGCACAGATACGCAGTATTTT. Translated, it gives CAKATGSTDTQYF.

The chain carries TRBV19 and TRBJ1-5; TRBD1 matches 9 bases. CDR1 LNHDA and CDR2 SQIVND come from the germline V gene (reference sequence). V dropped 3 bases and J dropped 7; count of bases not matched to a gene: 4. CDR3 length equals 14 residues. The CDR3 loop reads CASSIDRGRQPQHF. The CDR3 coding sequence is TGTGCCAGTAGTATCGACAGGGGGAGGCAGCCCCAGCATTTT.

The chain carries TRBV2 and TRBJ2-5; no firm D call. From germline, CDR1 is SNHLY and CDR2 FYNNEI. This CDR3 is built from 14 residues. Trimming shortened V by 8 bases and J by 0 bases, and 13 bases separated the two germline ends. For the CDR3, the DNA is TGTGCCAGCCAGGTAGAGCAGTACCAAGAGACCCAGTACTTC. Translating it yields CASQVEQYQETQYF.

This chain uses TRBV7-9 with TRBJ1-3, with D perhaps matching TRBD1 (6 bases). Per germline, CDR1 SEHNR and CDR2 FQNEAQ (reference sequence). The V end lost 6 bases, the J end lost 2 bases, and 11 bases lay between the germline ends. The CDR3 runs 14 residues. This CDR3 reads CASRRQDTGNTIYF. For the CDR3, the DNA is TGTGCCAGCAGACGACAGGATACTGGAAACACCATATATTTT. The whole variable domain, filled in from reference TRBV7-9 and TRBJ1-3, reads DTGVSQNPRHKITKRGQNVTFRCDPISEHNRLYWYRQTLGQGPEFLTYFQNEAQLEKSRLLSDRFSAERPKGSFSTLEIQRTEQGDSAMYLCASRRQDTGNTIYFGEGSWLTVV.

The V gene is TRBV6-2 or TRBV6-3, the J gene TRBJ2-7; TRBD2 agrees at 12 bases. Germline loops: CDR1 MNHEY, CDR2 SVGEGT. The CDR3 loop spans 15 amino acids. Germline trimming cut 5 bases from V and 3 bases from J; bases unmatched to any gene: 5. CDR3 loop: CASSTRTSGNYEQYF. The CDR3 DNA reads as TGTGCCAGCAGTACAAGGACTAGCGGGAACTACGAGCAGTACTTC.

This clone has only a few counts. The V and J genes are TRBV5-1 and TRBJ2-7; no clear D gene. Germline V gene lookup returns CDR1 SGHRS and CDR2 YFSETQ. The CDR3 is 15 amino acids. The V and J ends lost 3 bases and 3 bases respectively, with 16 bases between them. The chain's CDR3 is CASSSGSQSVYEQYF. The CDR3, as DNA: TGCGCCAGCAGCTCCGGGTCTCAATCCGTCTACGAGCAGTACTTC.

The sample holds a few counts of this clone. Other DNA sequences in the same sample also yield this CDR3. The chain has TRBV18 and TRBJ2-7; unclear D gene. V was clipped by 3 bases and J by 3 bases, with 3 bases between them. The germline gives CDR1 KGHSH, CDR2 LQKENI. This CDR3 has 11 amino acids. CDR3 nucleotides: TGTGCCAGCTCACCGGGCTACGAGCAGTACTTC. Its protein product is CASSPGYEQYF.

The chain links TRBV5-1 to TRBJ1-4, with D perhaps TRBD1 (6 bases). V was trimmed by 4 bases and J by 5 bases, leaving 27 bases between them. The CDR3 has 19 amino acids. Germline CDR1 and CDR2: SGHRS and YFSETQ. CDR3 sequence: CASSPSHPGQTGPNEKLFF. The CDR3 DNA reads as TGCGCCAGCAGCCCCTCTCACCCAGGACAGACCGGGCCGAATGAAAAACTGTTTTTT.

The genes are TRBV27 and TRBJ1-1; 7 bases match TRBD1. Trimming took 5 bases from V and 4 from J; bases not matched to a gene: 7. Germline V gene lookup returns CDR1 MNHEY and CDR2 SMNVEV (reference sequence). This CDR3 comprises 14 residues. CDR3 sequence: CASSILTGATEAFF. CDR3 bases: TGTGCCAGCAGTATTCTTACAGGGGCCACTGAAGCTTTCTTT.

This rearrangement joins TRBV30 to TRBJ2-5; 12 bases are a match to TRBD2. From germline, CDR1 is GTSNPN and CDR2 SVGIG (reference sequence). The junction had 3 bases not matched to a gene; V was cut back by 0 bases and J by 1 base. The CDR3 consists of 16 residues. In DNA, the CDR3 is TGTGCCTGGAGTGTCGGACTAGCGGGACTCCAAGAGACCCAGTACTTC. Protein product: CAWSVGLAGLQETQYF.

This clone was counted a few times. The V call is TRBV7-2, the J call TRBJ2-7, with no clear D. Germline CDR1 and CDR2: SGHTA and FQGNSA. This CDR3 contains 14 residues. The germline V and J ends were trimmed by 4 bases and 5 bases, with 15 bases remaining between them. This CDR3 is CASSSYRLSDEQYF. The CDR3 nucleotides are TGTGCCAGCAGCTCTTACCGTCTCTCGGACGAGCAGTACTTC.

The V call is TRBV7-6, the J call TRBJ2-5, with 7 bases identical to TRBD1. The V gene's germline CDR1 is SGHVS and CDR2 FNYEAQ. This CDR3 spans 17 amino acids. Trimming cost V 0 bases and J 5 bases; bases outside gene matches: 12. As DNA, the CDR3 is TGTGCCAGCAGCTTAGCTGCGGCCAGGGGGATTGGGGAGACCCAGTACTTC. It codes for CASSLAAARGIGETQYF. Full variable domain (remainder filled in from reference TRBV7-6 and TRBJ2-5): GAGVSQSPRYKVTKRGQDVALRCDPISGHVSLYWYRQALGQGPEFLTYFNYEAQQDKSGLPNDRFSAERPEGSISTLTIQRTEQRDSAMYRCASSLAAARGIGETQYFGPGTRLLVL.

This chain links TRBV28 with TRBJ2-4; D unclear. Germline CDR1 is MDHEN and CDR2 is SYDVKM. The CDR3 spans 15 residues. V lost 2 bases, J lost 0 bases, and 8 bases lay in between. The CDR3 nucleotides read TGTGCCAGCAGTTTAGCCCGGATAGCCAAAAACATTCAGTACTTC. Its translation is CASSLARIAKNIQYF.

V gene TRBV7-6 combines with J gene TRBJ2-3; the D is unclear. CDR1 SGHVS and CDR2 FNYEAQ come from the germline V gene. V dropped 1 base and J dropped 5 bases, with 13 bases sitting between them. This CDR3 is 15 amino acids long. CDR3 region: CASSLGAVAVDTQYF. CDR3 sequence (DNA): TGTGCCAGCAGCTTAGGGGCCGTTGCGGTAGATACGCAGTATTTT. The whole variable domain, filled in from reference TRBV7-6 and TRBJ2-3, reads GAGVSQSPRYKVTKRGQDVALRCDPISGHVSLYWYRQALGQGPEFLTYFNYEAQQDKSGLPNDRFSAERPEGSISTLTIQRTEQRDSAMYRCASSLGAVAVDTQYFGPGTRLTVL.

The chain combines TRBV6-6 with TRBJ2-5; D perhaps matches TRBD2 (5 bases). Trimming took off 5 bases at V and 2 bases at J, with 9 bases between the two ends. Germline CDR1 is MNHNY and CDR2 is SVGAGI (reference sequence). The CDR3 spans 13 residues. The CDR3 protein is CASSTGEQETQYF. The CDR3 DNA follows: TGTGCCAGCAGTACCGGGGAACAAGAGACCCAGTACTTC.

The sample holds one count of this clone. V usage is TRBV4-1 and J usage is TRBJ1-1; perhaps TRBD1 as D (6 bases). V lost 4 bases, J lost 10 bases, and 22 bases lay in between. The germline gives CDR1 MGHRA, CDR2 YSYEKL. This CDR3 spans 15 amino acids. CDR3 coding DNA: TGCGCCAGCAGCCCGCGGACAGCCTCAGACAAGGGAGCTTTCTTT. It yields the protein CASSPRTASDKGAFF.

The chain joins TRBV5-6 to TRBJ1-2; D may be TRBD1 (6 bases). The CDR3 is made up of 13 amino acids. CDR1 and CDR2 from the germline V gene are SGHDT and YYEEEE. V was trimmed by 4 bases and J by 8 bases, leaving 15 bases between them. The CDR3 nucleotides are TGTGCCAGCAGCCTGGACAGAGCGAGGGGCTACACCTTC. Translation gives CASSLDRARGYTF.

This clone was recorded once. This chain links TRBV19 with TRBJ2-7; 11 nucleotides line up with TRBD1. Germline loops: CDR1 LNHDA, CDR2 SQIVND (reference sequence). This CDR3 has 15 amino acids. Trimming removed 0 bases from V and 3 bases from J; junction bases left unmatched: 1. The CDR3 region is CASSIEGTGGYEQYF. CDR3 in DNA: TGTGCCAGTAGTATAGAAGGGACAGGGGGCTACGAGCAGTACTTC.

In its sample, this clone was seen once. The chain uses TRBV7-9 and TRBJ2-7, with 10 bases fitting TRBD2. V was clipped by 5 bases and J by 1 base; unmatched bases: 14. Germline V gene lookup returns CDR1 SEHNR and CDR2 FQNEAQ (reference sequence). The CDR3 consists of 18 residues. The CDR3 DNA reads as TGTGCCAGCAGCCATGACTATGTGGAGACTAGCGGGTCCTACGAGCAGTACTTC. The encoded protein is CASSHDYVETSGSYEQYF.

This chain uses TRBV5-4 with TRBJ2-1, with 10 bases fitting TRBD2. With 6 bases clipped from V and 4 bases from J, the junction kept 7 bases outside the gene matches. The CDR3 length is 15 residues. The germline V gene has CDR1 SGHNT and CDR2 YYREEE (reference sequence). In DNA form, the CDR3 reads TGTGCCAGCACCGTCCCACTAGCGGGGTACAATGAGCAGTTCTTC. Translation: CASTVPLAGYNEQFF.